The 18 T cell receptor beta chains below were found in one sample sequenced in a study of human T cells and chemical hapten exposure. As to time point: patch test 2, 6 weeks after DPC sensitization. Stated treatment: therapeutic diphenylcyclopropenone sensitization with weekly scalp DPC. Via MiXCR, TCRdb re-called the RACE reads, giving one row per CDR3 protein. The table has around 360,000 distinct CDR3 sequences, about 6.9% seen once; the top ten hold under 7%. Here the sequenced sample was whole blood, taken in connection with sensitization to the hapten diphenylcyclopropenone (DPC). These TCRs come from a woman aged 18-29 years with alopecia areata. Some clones in this sample may be carry-over from other donors' samples.

This clonotype has at least ten counts. The J gene is TRBJ1-5, the V gene TRBV6-5; TRBD1 matches at 8 bases. With 5 bases clipped from V and 5 bases from J, the junction kept 8 bases outside the gene matches. Germline V lookup: CDR1 MNHEY, CDR2 SVGAGI. This CDR3 spans 15 amino acids. Here the CDR3 reads CASSLGQGGDQPQHF. The CDR3 DNA reads as TGTGCCAGCAGTCTTGGACAGGGCGGCGATCAGCCCCAGCATTTT.

The chain joins TRBV6-5 to TRBJ2-2; D ambiguous. Germline CDR1 is MNHEY and CDR2 is SVGAGI. The CDR3 runs to 12 residues. With 6 bases removed from V and 11 bases from J, the gap between germline ends came to 13 bases. The CDR3 region is CASSPDAVELFF. The CDR3 DNA follows: TGTGCCAGCAGCCCCGATGCCGTCGAGCTGTTTTTT.

The chain is built from TRBV28 and TRBJ1-1; D perhaps matches TRBD1 (6 bases). Per the germline V gene, CDR1 is MDHEN and CDR2 is SYDVKM. This CDR3 has 14 residues. Trimming took 3 bases from V and 6 from J, leaving 14 bases between them. CDR3 in amino acids: CASSLGQGTSEAFF. As DNA, the CDR3 is TGTGCCAGCAGTTTGGGGCAGGGGACCTCTGAAGCTTTCTTT.

This clonotype was seen a few times. CDR3 nucleotide sequence: TGTGCCAGCAGCTTATGGGGGGATCGCACTGAAGCTTTCTTT. This encodes CASSLWGDRTEAFF. The rearrangement joins TRBV7-2 to TRBJ1-1; a weak D match, TRBD1 (5 bases). Trimming cost V 2 bases and J 4 bases, with 11 bases left between them. This CDR3 is built from 14 residues. Germline V CDR1 and CDR2: SGHTA, FQGNSA.

This clonotype occurred a few times. This chain links TRBV5-6 with TRBJ1-5, with a possible D match to TRBD1 (5 bases). CDR3 length equals 14 residues. Looked up from germline, CDR1 is SGHDT and CDR2 is YYEEEE. V dropped 0 bases and J dropped 3 bases, with 7 bases sitting between them. The DNA of the CDR3 is TGTGCCAGCAGCTTGGCGGACAACAATCAGCCCCAGCATTTT. It is translated as CASSLADNNQPQHF.

There are many counts of this clonotype. This chain links TRBV5-4 with TRBJ1-6, with D unresolved. The V gene lost 3 bases and the J gene lost 8 bases, with 6 bases spanning the gap. CDR1 is SGHNT, CDR2 YYREEE, per germline (reference sequence). The CDR3 sequence is 12 residues long. The CDR3: CASSSWDSPLHF. For the CDR3, the DNA is TGTGCCAGCAGCTCGTGGGATTCACCCCTCCACTTT.

This clonotype was seen only a few times. The chain recombines TRBV18 with TRBJ2-1; 8 bases line up with TRBD1. This CDR3 has 17 residues. CDR1 and CDR2 (germline): KGHSH, LQKENI. The V segment lost 0 bases and the J segment 2 bases; nucleotides outside the gene matches: 6. The CDR3 DNA reads as TGTGCCAGCTCACCACCCCCCGGGACAGGAACCTACAATGAGCAGTTCTTC. It is translated as CASSPPPGTGTYNEQFF.

V usage is TRBV11-2 and J usage is TRBJ1-3, with D perhaps matching TRBD1 (6 bases). Trimming removed 5 bases from V and 4 bases from J, with 15 bases in between. The CDR3 loop spans 15 amino acids. CDR1 and CDR2 (germline): SGHAT, FQNNGV. CDR3 in DNA: TGTGCCAGCAGCGTAATGGGGGCCCGGGGAAACACCATATATTTT. This codes for CASSVMGARGNTIYF.

The gene calls are TRBV6-6 and TRBJ1-5; 9 bases line up with TRBD1. V shed 0 bases, J shed 7 bases, and the junction held 7 bases outside the gene matches. The CDR3 sequence is 16 residues long. Germline V CDR1 and CDR2: MNHNY, SVGAGI (reference sequence). CDR3 residues: CASSYSNADRGQPQHF. In nucleotides, the CDR3 is TGTGCCAGCAGTTACTCGAATGCGGACAGGGGACAGCCCCAGCATTTT.

This clonotype showed up just a few times. J is TRBJ2-2 and V is TRBV20-1; 9 nucleotides line up with TRBD2. CDR3 length: 13 amino acids. V shed 3 bases and J 4 bases; nucleotides not matched to a gene: 0. Looked up from germline, CDR1 is DFQATT and CDR2 is SNEGSKA (reference sequence). The CDR3 spells CSARRGGTGELFF. CDR3 nucleotides: TGCAGTGCTAGGCGGGGGGGCACCGGGGAGCTGTTTTTT.

The V call is TRBV7-9, the J call TRBJ1-1, with TRBD1 matching 9 bases. The V gene's germline CDR1 is SEHNR and CDR2 FQNEAQ (reference sequence). J gave up 11 bases and V 3 bases, and 16 bases lay outside the gene matches. The CDR3 contains 16 residues. The CDR3 DNA follows: TGTGCCAGCAGCTTTCTTGAGGGGCGGGACAGGGACGTGGCTTTCTTT. Its translation is CASSFLEGRDRDVAFF. Full variable domain (remainder filled in from reference TRBV7-9 and TRBJ1-1): DTGVSQNPRHKITKRGQNVTFRCDPISEHNRLYWYRQTLGQGPEFLTYFQNEAQLEKSRLLSDRFSAERPKGSFSTLEIQRTEQGDSAMYLCASSFLEGRDRDVAFFGQGTRLTVV.

This clonotype was observed many times. The chain joins TRBV2 to TRBJ1-1, with 7 bases fitting TRBD1. Germline loops: CDR1 SNHLY, CDR2 FYNNEI. There are 14 residues in the CDR3. V lost 1 base and J lost 6; bases outside the gene matches: 5. As DNA, the CDR3 is TGTGCCAGCAGTGAAGATAGGGGGCGGGCTGAAGCTTTCTTT. Protein: CASSEDRGRAEAFF.

This clonotype appeared a few times. This could be a read error, since a much larger clone is one nucleotide away. The rearrangement joins TRBV5-6 to TRBJ2-5; D is uncertain. This CDR3 has 11 residues. Germline assignment: CDR1 SGHDT and CDR2 YYEEEE. The V end was cut by 4 bases, the J end by 0 bases, with 1 base between. CDR3 bases: TGTGCCAGCAGCAACCAAGAGACCCAGTACTTC. It encodes CASSNQETQYF.

There are many counts of this clonotype. The chain uses TRBV6-7 and TRBJ1-3, with a weak D call TRBD1 (5 bases). TRBV6-7 is given ORF status, its function remaining uncertain. The ends were cut back, 0 bases at V and 0 bases at J, with 6 bases in the middle. The CDR3 runs to 15 residues. CDR3 sequence: CASSYSTVSGNTIYF. In DNA form, the CDR3 reads TGTGCCAGCAGTTACTCGACAGTCTCTGGAAACACCATATATTTT.

This clonotype was detected ten times or more. This chain uses TRBV14 with TRBJ2-2; maybe TRBD2 (6 bases). The V gene's germline CDR1 is SGHDN and CDR2 FVKESK. The CDR3 sequence is 17 residues long. V gave up 2 bases and J gave up 1 base, with 14 bases separating them. The CDR3 DNA is TGTGCCAGCAGCCAAAGGGGCCCCGGGAGGAACACCGGGGAGCTGTTTTTT. Translated: CASSQRGPGRNTGELFF.

This clonotype was counted at least ten times. This chain connects TRBV12-3 or TRBV12-4 to TRBJ2-3; 7 nucleotides align to TRBD1. J lost 9 bases, V lost 5 bases, and 17 bases had no gene match. This CDR3 is built from 16 residues. CDR3 in DNA: TGTGCCAGCAGTCGAACAGGGGATTGGATTTCCAGAACGCAGTATTTT. The encoded protein is CASSRTGDWISRTQYF.

Only a few counts were recorded for this clonotype. V gene TRBV27 combines with J gene TRBJ1-5, with D tentatively TRBD1 (6 bases). Trimming shortened V by 5 bases and J by 8 bases, and 19 bases separated the two germline ends. CDR1 and CDR2 from the germline V gene are MNHEY and SMNVEV (reference sequence). The CDR3 has 15 residues. CDR3 region: CASSLDRNPDEPQHF. The CDR3 nucleotides are TGTGCCAGCAGTCTAGACAGGAACCCCGACGAGCCCCAGCATTTT.

This clonotype was found many times. The CDR3 coding sequence is TGTGCCAGCACTTCTGTCCGTTACACCGGGGAGCTGTTTTTT. Its protein is CASTSVRYTGELFF. The chain employs TRBV2 and TRBJ2-2, with no clear D. Germline values: CDR1 SNHLY, CDR2 FYNNEI. V was pared by 7 bases and J by 3 bases, with 12 bases between. This CDR3 spans 14 amino acids.